This T cell receptor beta chain was found in a study of cytomegalovirus exposure and HLA in healthy donors. Overall study context: Earlier work reported 117 million unique TCR beta sequences from about 200 million T cells.

V dropped 0 bases and J dropped 1; count of bases not matched to a gene: 4. Germline V gives CDR1 GTSNPN, CDR2 SVGIG (reference sequence). There are 15 residues in the CDR3. Comments on this clone: Its cognate antigen is unknown.

PCR involved 60 Vbeta and 13 Jbeta primers. Profiling relied on immunoSEQ multiplex PCR, and the TCRdb table lists in-frame clones only, not all of them. The sample consists of 200,000 or so clones, roughly 84% of them appearing once. General study findings and limits: Among TCR beta chains, those listed as cytomegalovirus-associated numbered about 160. Presence/absence analyses assumed roughly uniform sequencing depth across donors, which may not hold.

The TCR originated in a boy younger than 18 in good health and CMV-seronegative. The sample taken for sequencing was PBMCs. The chain has TRBV30 and TRBJ2-7, with 9 bases matching TRBD1. CDR3 amino acids: CAWSVLGTGSYEQYF. The CDR3 bases are TGTGCCTGGAGTGTACTGGGGACAGGGTCCTACGAGCAGTACTTC.